This T cell receptor (beta chain) was sequenced in a study of immune evolution from preneoplasia to lung adenocarcinoma. Study results and caveats: Clonality was highest in normal lung, lower in later-stage lesions apparently.

Assay: immunoSEQ multiplex PCR; the TCRdb copy retains only in-frame clones and omits some. The profile shows several thousand clones, roughly 78% of them singletons. H&E slides confirmed each diagnosis, reviewed by two pathologists independently. This clone occurred a few times. Its antigen is unidentified. The CDR3 runs 15 residues. Germline loops: CDR1 SGHDN, CDR2 FVKESK. With 1 base removed from V and 5 bases from J, the gap between germline ends came to 14 bases. The clonotype originates from a person aged 65-85 years with lung adenocarcinoma. The chain is built from TRBV14 and TRBJ1-2, with a possible D match to TRBD1 (6 bases). The specimen sequenced was FFPE adjacent normal lung tissue. The CDR3 DNA reads TGTGCCAGCAGCCAAGTTGCGGGACAACGGTATGGCTACACCTTC. Protein product: CASSQVAGQRYGYTF.